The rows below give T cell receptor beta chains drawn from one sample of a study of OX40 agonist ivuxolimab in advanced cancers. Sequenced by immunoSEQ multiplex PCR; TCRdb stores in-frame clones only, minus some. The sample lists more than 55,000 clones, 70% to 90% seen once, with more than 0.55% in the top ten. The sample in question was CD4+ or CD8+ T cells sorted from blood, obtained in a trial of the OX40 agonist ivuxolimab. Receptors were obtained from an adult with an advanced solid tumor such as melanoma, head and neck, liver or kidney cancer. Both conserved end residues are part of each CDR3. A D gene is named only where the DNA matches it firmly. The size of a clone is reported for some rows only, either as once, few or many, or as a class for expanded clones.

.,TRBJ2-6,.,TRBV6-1,TGTGCCAGCAGTGACCCGCTCTCTGGGGCCAACGTCCTGACTTTC,CASSDPLSGANVLTF
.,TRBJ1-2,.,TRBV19,TGTGCCAGTAGTATAGGATCGCAAGTTTATGGCTACACCTTC,CASSIGSQVYGYTF
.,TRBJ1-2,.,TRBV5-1,TGCGCCAGCAGCTTGGGACAGGCTGACTATGGCTACACCTTC,CASSLGQADYGYTF
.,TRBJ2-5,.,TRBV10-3,TGTGCCATCAGTGGGAATGGGGAGACCCAGTACTTC,CAISGNGETQYF
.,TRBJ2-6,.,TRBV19,TGTGCCAGTAGTACAGGGGCCGGGGCCAACGTCCTGACTTTC,CASSTGAGANVLTF
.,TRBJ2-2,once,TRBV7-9,TGTGCCAGCAGCTTAGGAGGGACCAAGACCGGGGAGCTGTTTTTT,CASSLGGTKTGELFF
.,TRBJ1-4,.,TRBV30,TGTGCCTGGAGTCAACAGGGTGGTAATGAAAAACTGTTTTTT,CAWSQQGGNEKLFF
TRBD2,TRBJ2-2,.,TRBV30,TGTGCCCGCTCGGGACTAGCGGACGGGGAGCTGTTTTTT,CARSGLADGELFF
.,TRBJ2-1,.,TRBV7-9,TGTGCCAGCAGCCCGGGGGGCGGGAGTTCCTACAATGAGCAGTTCTTC,CASSPGGGSSYNEQFF
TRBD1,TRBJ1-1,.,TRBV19,TGTGCCAGTAGTCCTGACAGGGGGCGAGTGAACACTGAAGCTTTCTTT,CASSPDRGRVNTEAFF
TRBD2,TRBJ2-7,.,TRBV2,TGTGCCAGCAGAGAGACTAGCGCCCCGGGGGAGCAGTACTTC,CASRETSAPGEQYF
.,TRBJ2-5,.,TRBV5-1,TGCGCCAGCAGCTTCGGCGGGACCCAGTACTTC,CASSFGGTQYF
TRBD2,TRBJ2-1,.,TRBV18,TGTGCCACCCAACGTGGACTAGCGGGAGACGAGCAGTTCTTC,CATQRGLAGDEQFF
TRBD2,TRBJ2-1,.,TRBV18,TGTGCCAGCTCACCCGGGCTCGGGAGACTAGCGGGAGACTGGAATGAGCAGTTCTTC,CASSPGLGRLAGDWNEQFF
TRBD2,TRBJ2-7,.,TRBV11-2,TGTGCCAGCAGCGCCGGGACTAGCGGGAGATACGAGCAGTACTTC,CASSAGTSGRYEQYF
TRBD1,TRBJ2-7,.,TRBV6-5,TGTGCCAGCACCCCGGGACAGGGGAATGTATACGAGCAGTACTTC,CASTPGQGNVYEQYF
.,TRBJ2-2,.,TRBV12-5,TGTGCTAGTGGACCCACAGGGTCCACCGGGGAGCTGTTTTTT,CASGPTGSTGELFF
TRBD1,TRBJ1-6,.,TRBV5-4,TGTGCCAGCAGCTTGGGAGGGACAGGGGATTCACCCCTCCACTTT,CASSLGGTGDSPLHF
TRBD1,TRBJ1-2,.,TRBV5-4,TGTGCCAGCAGCCCGTCGCCGGACAGGTCCAACTATGGCTACACCTTC,CASSPSPDRSNYGYTF
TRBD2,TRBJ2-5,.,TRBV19,TGTGCCAGTAGTATTTCTAGCGGGAGGGGAGAGACCCAGTACTTC,CASSISSGRGETQYF
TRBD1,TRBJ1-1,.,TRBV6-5,TGTGCCAGCAGCCCCGACAGGGCCAGGGGCACTGAAGCTTTCTTT,CASSPDRARGTEAFF
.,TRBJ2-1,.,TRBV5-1,TGCGCCAGCAGCTTGGGGGGGCGAGGTTACTACAATGAGCAGTTCTTC,CASSLGGRGYYNEQFF
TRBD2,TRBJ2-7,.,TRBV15,TGTGCCACCAGCAGAGACTTCAGCGGGGTCTCCTACGAGCAGTACTTC,CATSRDFSGVSYEQYF
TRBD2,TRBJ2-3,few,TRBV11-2,TGTGCCAGCAGTTCCGGGGGGACTAGCACAGATACGCAGTATTTT,CASSSGGTSTDTQYF
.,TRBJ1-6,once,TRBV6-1,TGTGCCAGCAGAGAATCAGGGCGCAGGGGTTCACCCCTCCACTTT,CASRESGRRGSPLHF
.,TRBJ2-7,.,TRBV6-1,TGTGCCAGCAGTGTCGCGGATTGGACCTACGAGCAGTACTTC,CASSVADWTYEQYF
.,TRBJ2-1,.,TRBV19,TGTGCCAGTAGTTCCGCCTCCTACAATGAGCAGTTCTTC,CASSSASYNEQFF
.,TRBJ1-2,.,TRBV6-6,TGTGCCAACGCCCCAGGGTTCTATGGCTACACCTTC,CANAPGFYGYTF
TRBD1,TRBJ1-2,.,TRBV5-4,TGTGCCAGCAGTGGGACAGTCGGAAATTTTGGCTACACCTTC,CASSGTVGNFGYTF
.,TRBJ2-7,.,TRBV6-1,TGTGCCGACAGCTCCTACGAGCAGTACTTC,CADSSYEQYF
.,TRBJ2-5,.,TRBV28,TGTGCCAGCAGTTTCGGGAGTTTCGAGACCCAGTACTTC,CASSFGSFETQYF
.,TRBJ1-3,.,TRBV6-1,TGTGCCAGCAGTGAAGCGCTAGGAAACACCATATATTTT,CASSEALGNTIYF
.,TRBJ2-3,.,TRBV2,TGTGCCAGCAGTGCAGACAGTGGGGGAGATACGCAGTATTTT,CASSADSGGDTQYF
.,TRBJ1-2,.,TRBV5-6,TGTGCCAGCAGCCCCCAAACCTATGGCTACACCTTC,CASSPQTYGYTF
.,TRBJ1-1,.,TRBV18,TGTGCCAGCTCACCGAGACAGATGAACACTGAAGCTTTCTTT,CASSPRQMNTEAFF
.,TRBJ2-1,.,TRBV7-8,TGTGCCAGTCAGGAAGGCAGGACCAACAATGAGCAGTTCTTC,CASQEGRTNNEQFF
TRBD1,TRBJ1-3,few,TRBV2,TGTGCCAGCAGTGGGGGACAGGCGATGGGAAACACCATATATTTT,CASSGGQAMGNTIYF
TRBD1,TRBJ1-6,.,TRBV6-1,TGTGCCACTTGGGGACAGAAGAATTCACCCCTCCACTTT,CATWGQKNSPLHF
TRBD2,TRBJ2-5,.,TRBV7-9,TGTGCCAGCAGCGACAGCGGGGGGCAGAGTGGGTCAGAGCAGTACTTC,CASSDSGGQSGSEQYF
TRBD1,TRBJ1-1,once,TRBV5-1,TGCGCCAGCAGCTTGACAGGGGTGCTGAACACTGAAGCTTTCTTT,CASSLTGVLNTEAFF
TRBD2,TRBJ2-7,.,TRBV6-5,TGTGCCAGCAGCCAGGGGATAGCGGGGACCTACGAGCAGTACTTC,CASSQGIAGTYEQYF
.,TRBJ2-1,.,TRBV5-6,TGTGCCAGCAGCACGAACGGGGCCTCCTACAATGAGCAGTTCTTC,CASSTNGASYNEQFF
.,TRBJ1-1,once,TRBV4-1,TGCGCCAGCAGCCACCCCCCGAGGGGTACTGAAGCTTTCTTT,CASSHPPRGTEAFF
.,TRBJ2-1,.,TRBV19,TGTGCCAGTGGGGAAGAGCAGTTCTTC,CASGEEQFF
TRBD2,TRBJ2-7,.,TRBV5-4,TGTGCCAGCAGCTTGGCCGGGCTAGCGGGACTTCAAGAGCAGTACTTC,CASSLAGLAGLQEQYF
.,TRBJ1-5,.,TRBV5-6,TGTGCCAGCAGCTTAGGCAGATCCAATCAGCCCCAGCATTTT,CASSLGRSNQPQHF
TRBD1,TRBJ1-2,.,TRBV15,TGTGCCACCAGCAGAGGTGACAGGGCGTATGGCTACACCTTC,CATSRGDRAYGYTF
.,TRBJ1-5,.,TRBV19,TGTGCCAGTAGGGAAATCGGGGCAGGGAGGAATCAGCCCCAGCATTTT,CASREIGAGRNQPQHF
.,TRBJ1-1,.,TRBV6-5,TGTGCCAGCAGTTATAATTTGAACACTGAAGCTTTCTTT,CASSYNLNTEAFF
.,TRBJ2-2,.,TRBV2,TGTGCCAGCAGAGGGGACCTCACCGGGGAGCTGTTTTTT,CASRGDLTGELFF
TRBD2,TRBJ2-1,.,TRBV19,TGTGCCAGTAGTATATTAGGACTAGCGGGAGATGAGCAGTTCTTC,CASSILGLAGDEQFF
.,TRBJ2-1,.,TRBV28,TGTGCCAGCAGTGGGGTTGGCTCCTACAATGAGCAGTTCTTC,CASSGVGSYNEQFF
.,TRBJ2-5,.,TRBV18,TGTGCCAGCTCACCCGCAGGCCTTCAAGAGACCCAGTACTTC,CASSPAGLQETQYF
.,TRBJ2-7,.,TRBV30,TGTGCCTGGAGTTTGGGGATTCTTAGCTCCTACGAGCAGTACTTC,CAWSLGILSSYEQYF
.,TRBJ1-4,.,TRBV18,TGTGCCAGCTCACCTGGCATAAATGAAAAACTGTTTTTT,CASSPGINEKLFF
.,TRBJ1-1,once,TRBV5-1,TGCGCCAGCAGCTTGGTACGGGGCACTGAAGCTTTCTTT,CASSLVRGTEAFF
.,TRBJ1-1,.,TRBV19,TGTGCCAGTAGGTACTCGGGCTCTGAAGCTTTCTTT,CASRYSGSEAFF
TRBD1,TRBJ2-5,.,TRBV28,TGTGCCAGCAGTCCCCGACAGGGGTTGGGGGAGACCCAGTACTTC,CASSPRQGLGETQYF
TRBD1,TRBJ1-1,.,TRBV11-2,TGTGCCAGCAGCTTAGCACCAGGGGGCTATACTGAAGCTTTCTTT,CASSLAPGGYTEAFF